Sequencing of this T cell receptor beta chain was carried out in a study of identical twins. Via MiXCR, TCRdb re-called the 5' RACE reads, giving one row per CDR3 protein. The data show some 600,000 distinct CDR3 sequences, less than 9% seen once. Germline values: CDR1 SQVTM, CDR2 ANQGSEA. After removal of 6 bases from V and 0 bases from J, the junction contained 12 bases not matched to a gene. The CDR3 is 17 amino acids. The donor group consisted entirely of healthy Caucasians. Study observations and caveats: While abundant cord blood beta clonotypes carried fewer insertions, memory repertoires showed no such pattern. An excess of low generation probability was shown by twin-shared out-of-frame alpha sequences. Conclusions relied on cross-sectional statistical analysis, not following the same donors.

This clonotype was detected a few times. What it binds is unknown. These data were likewise used in another study, on yellow fever vaccine responses in identical twins.

What was sequenced was PBMCs. V gene TRBV29-1 combines with J gene TRBJ2-1, with 9 bases fitting TRBD2. This clonotype was obtained from a young woman in good health. The CDR3 nucleotides are TGCAGCGTAATGACTAGCGGACTTACCAACTCCTACAATGAGCAGTTCTTC. Translating gives CSVMTSGLTNSYNEQFF.